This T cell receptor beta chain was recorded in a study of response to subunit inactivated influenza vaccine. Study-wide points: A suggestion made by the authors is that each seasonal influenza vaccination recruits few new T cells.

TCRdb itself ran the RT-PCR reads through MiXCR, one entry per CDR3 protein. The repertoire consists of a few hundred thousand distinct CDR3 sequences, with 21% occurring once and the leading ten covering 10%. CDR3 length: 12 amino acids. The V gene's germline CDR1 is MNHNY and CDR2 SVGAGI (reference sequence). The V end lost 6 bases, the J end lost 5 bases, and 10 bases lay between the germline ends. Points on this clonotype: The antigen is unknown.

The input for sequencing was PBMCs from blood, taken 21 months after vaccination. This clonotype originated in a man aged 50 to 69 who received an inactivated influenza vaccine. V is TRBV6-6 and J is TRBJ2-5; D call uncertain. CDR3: CASRLGGETQYF. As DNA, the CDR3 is TGTGCCAGCAGGCTAGGCGGTGAGACCCAGTACTTC.